Given below is one TCR beta chain in context. This CDR3 contains 20 residues. The entry originates in a study of blood T cell repertoires in COVID-19. Profiling relied on immunoSEQ multiplex PCR, and the TCRdb table lists in-frame clones only, not all of them. The table lists some 200,000 clones, about 85% of them singletons, with roughly 7.7% in the top ten. The chain is built from TRBV21-1 and TRBJ2-3; the D call of TRBD1 is as the table states it, not checked on the DNA. TRBV21-1 is given as a pseudogene. The sequenced sample was peripheral blood. The clonotype comes from a woman aged 55-75 years with acute or convalescent COVID-19. The CDR3 spells CASSKEGADRERDGTDTQYF. In DNA form, the CDR3 reads TGTGCCAGCAGCAAAGAGGGGGCCGACAGGGAGAGGGACGGCACAGATACGCAGTATTTT.